The next 22 T cell receptor beta chains were all read from a single sample in a study of shared clonotypes between healthy human individuals. Clones were sequenced by immunoSEQ multiplex PCR, and TCRdb holds only the in-frame ones, with some missing. The sample contains roughly 2.6 million clones, more than 90% of which appear only once. The material sequenced was naive CD4+ T cells sorted from blood. The subset: CD45RA+ positively selected. The receptor source for this set is a man between 18 and 35 years old in good health.

The rearrangement joins TRBV5-1 to TRBJ2-7; TRBD1 aligns across 7 bases. V lost 3 bases, J lost 0 bases, and 6 bases stayed unmatched. Germline-derived CDR1 and CDR2 are SGHRS and YFSETQ. CDR3 size: 15 residues. The CDR3 nucleotides read TGCGCCAGCAGCTATCGGACAGGAAGCTCCTACGAGCAGTACTTC. This sequence encodes CASSYRTGSSYEQYF.

The chain is built from TRBV5-4 and TRBJ2-5; 9 bases align to TRBD1. The CDR3 is 14 residues long. Per the germline V gene, CDR1 is SGHNT and CDR2 is YYREEE (reference sequence). The V and J ends lost 4 bases and 5 bases, in that order; junction bases with no gene match: 6. Written as DNA, the CDR3 is TGTGCCAGCAGCCGGGACAGGGTCGGCGAGACCCAGTACTTC. Translating gives CASSRDRVGETQYF.

The V and J genes are TRBV19 and TRBJ2-7; TRBD2 agrees at 14 bases. The CDR3 is made up of 17 amino acids. Germline CDR1 reads LNHDA; CDR2 reads SQIVND (reference sequence). J gave up 5 bases and V 1 base, and 7 bases lay outside the gene matches. CDR3: CASSIGLAGGYINEQYF. In nucleotides, the CDR3 is TGTGCCAGTAGTATAGGACTAGCGGGAGGGTACATCAACGAGCAGTACTTC.

The rearrangement links TRBV30 to TRBJ2-7, with 11 bases matching TRBD2. The CDR3 is 17 amino acids. The germline V gene has CDR1 GTSNPN and CDR2 SVGIG (reference sequence). The V and J ends lost 1 base and 2 bases, in that order; junction bases with no gene match: 10. The CDR3 sequence is CAWSGGTSGSTAYEQYF. In DNA form, the CDR3 reads TGTGCCTGGAGTGGGGGGACTAGCGGTTCTACCGCCTACGAGCAGTACTTC.

As concerns this clone: The sample carries other DNA sequences with the same CDR3. The chain recombines TRBV5-1 with TRBJ2-5, with D tentatively TRBD1 (5 bases). V lost 3 bases to trimming and J lost 4 bases, with 10 bases between them. CDR3 size: 13 residues. Germline CDR1 and CDR2: SGHRS and YFSETQ. The CDR3 region is CASSSQGRETQYF. The CDR3 DNA is TGCGCCAGCAGCTCCCAGGGTCGAGAGACCCAGTACTTC. Using reference TRBV5-1 and TRBJ2-5 for the parts outside the CDR3, the full variable domain is KAGVTQTPRYLIKTRGQQVTLSCSPISGHRSVSWYQQTPGQGLQFLFEYFSETQRNKGNFPGRFSGRQFSNSRSEMNVSTLELGDSALYLCASSSQGRETQYFGPGTRLLVL.

The gene calls are TRBV27 and TRBJ2-7, with D possibly being TRBD1 or TRBD2 (5 bases each). The germline V gene has CDR1 MNHEY and CDR2 SMNVEV (reference sequence). V was cut by 10 bases and J by 2 bases, with 18 bases left in between. The CDR3 has 14 amino acids. The CDR3 sequence: CATSRGAGAYEQYF. In nucleotides, the CDR3 is TGTGCCACCTCCCGAGGGGCGGGCGCCTACGAGCAGTACTTC.

The chain uses TRBV6-1 and TRBJ2-5, with 8 positions matching TRBD2. Trimming took 6 bases from V and 4 from J; bases not matched to a gene: 7. The germline gives CDR1 MNHNS, CDR2 SASEGT. The CDR3 covers 14 residues. CDR3 in DNA: TGTGCCAGCAGGGAGAGCGGGGGCGGAGAGACCCAGTACTTC. It encodes CASRESGGGETQYF.

The chain recombines TRBV7-6 with TRBJ2-7; D might be TRBD1 or TRBD2, each matching 5 bases. The CDR3 has 13 residues. Germline-derived CDR1 and CDR2 are SGHVS and FNYEAQ. Deletions cut 4 bases from V and 6 bases from J, with 13 bases between. Here the CDR3 reads CASSYGAQGEQYF. In nucleotides, the CDR3 is TGTGCCAGCAGCTACGGGGCCCAGGGCGAGCAGTACTTC.

The gene calls are TRBV19 and TRBJ2-3; 7 bases map to TRBD1. This CDR3 has 15 residues. The germline CDR1 and CDR2 sequences are LNHDA and SQIVND (reference sequence). With 4 bases clipped from V and 3 bases from J, the junction kept 7 bases outside the gene matches. The CDR3 spells CASSNPWTGTDTQYF. The CDR3 DNA is TGTGCCAGTAGTAACCCTTGGACAGGTACAGATACGCAGTATTTT.

The chain joins TRBV5-1 to TRBJ1-3, with TRBD1 matching 7 bases. J was trimmed by 3 bases and V by 4 bases; bases with no gene match: 7. CDR3 size: 15 residues. Germline lookup yields CDR1 SGHRS and CDR2 YFSETQ. CDR3 loop: CASSPDREGGNTIYF. As DNA, the CDR3 is TGCGCCAGCAGCCCTGACAGGGAAGGTGGAAACACCATATATTTT.

The rearrangement uses TRBV19 and TRBJ1-5; possibly TRBD1 for D (5 bases). Trimming stripped 6 bases from V and 2 bases from J, with 14 bases between. CDR1 and CDR2 (germline): LNHDA, SQIVND (reference sequence). The CDR3 is 15 residues long. The DNA for the CDR3 is TGTGCCAGTAGGGAAATAGGGGTAGGCAATCAGCCCCAGCATTTT. As protein: CASREIGVGNQPQHF.

This clone was seen more than once but under ten times. The sample holds other DNA sequences that translate to the same CDR3. The V gene is TRBV6-5, the J gene TRBJ1-1; D unresolved. Germline CDR1 MNHEY, CDR2 SVGAGI. The CDR3 consists of 14 residues. Trimming shortened V by 0 bases and J by 1 base, and 6 bases separated the two germline ends. CDR3 DNA sequence: TGTGCCAGCAGTTACTCGGGGAGGAACACTGAAGCTTTCTTT. It codes for CASSYSGRNTEAFF.

V and J are TRBV7-2 and TRBJ2-7, with 9 positions matching TRBD2. Germline-derived CDR1 and CDR2 are SGHTA and FQGNSA. The CDR3 extends over 16 amino acids. After removal of 5 bases from V and 7 bases from J, the junction contained 15 bases not matched to a gene. This CDR3 reads CASSRALAGDSREQYF. The CDR3 DNA reads as TGTGCCAGCAGCCGCGCTTTAGCGGGAGACTCGAGGGAGCAGTACTTC.

The chain is built from TRBV5-1 and TRBJ2-1; 16 bases align to TRBD2. CDR3 length equals 16 residues. V lost 2 bases and J lost 7; bases outside the gene matches: 3. Germline V gene sequence: CDR1 SGHRS, CDR2 YFSETQ. The CDR3 DNA is TGCGCCAGCAGCTTTACGGGACTAGCGGGAGGGAATGAGCAGTTCTTC. Protein product: CASSFTGLAGGNEQFF.

The CDR3 protein is CAADSPYEQYF. The CDR3 coding sequence is TGCGCTGCTGACAGCCCCTACGAGCAGTACTTC. The V gene is TRBV29-1, the J gene TRBJ2-7; TRBD1 is a possible D gene (5 bases). There are 11 residues in the CDR3. Germline V gene data show CDR1 as SQVTM and CDR2 as ANQGSEA.

The V gene is TRBV2, the J gene TRBJ1-6; TRBD1 matches at 9 bases. There are 16 residues in the CDR3. V shed 6 bases and J 2 bases; nucleotides not matched to a gene: 5. The germline V gene encodes CDR1 SNHLY and CDR2 FYNNEI. The CDR3 loop is CASRRTGEPYNSPLHF. The CDR3 region has the DNA TGTGCCAGCAGAAGGACAGGGGAGCCCTATAATTCACCCCTCCACTTT.

This clone was seen only once. The chain uses TRBV14 and TRBJ1-6, with unresolved D. Germline V gene data show CDR1 as SGHDN and CDR2 as FVKESK. V lost 1 base, J lost 5 bases, and 3 bases lay in between. This CDR3 region has 13 residues. The CDR3 coding sequence is TGTGCCAGCAGCCAAGCCGATAATTCACCCCTCCACTTT. Its translation is CASSQADNSPLHF.

The chain carries TRBV5-1 and TRBJ1-4; TRBD1 aligns across 9 bases. The CDR3 has 17 residues. V was clipped by 0 bases and J by 2 bases; unmatched bases: 5. CDR1 is SGHRS and CDR2 is YFSETQ in the germline V gene. The CDR3 loop reads CASSLAVQGATNEKLFF. CDR3 in DNA: TGCGCCAGCAGCTTGGCCGTACAGGGGGCGACTAATGAAAAACTGTTTTTT.

The chain combines TRBV5-5 with TRBJ1-2; 7 positions agree with TRBD1. Germline CDR1 and CDR2: SGHKS and YYEKEE (reference sequence). With V trimmed by 0 bases and J by 6 bases, 8 bases remained unmatched. The CDR3 sequence is 15 residues long. The CDR3 is CASSLEGRGIDGYTF. The CDR3 nucleotides read TGTGCCAGCAGCTTGGAAGGCAGGGGGATCGATGGCTACACCTTC.

The genes are TRBV25-1 and TRBJ1-4, with D perhaps matching TRBD1 (6 bases). This CDR3 region has 15 residues. From germline, CDR1 is MGHDK and CDR2 SYGVNS. Trimming removed 5 bases at V and 7 bases at J, with 17 bases between. This CDR3 is CASSLNSGAGEKLFF. CDR3 nucleotide sequence: TGTGCCAGCAGTCTGAACTCAGGGGCGGGTGAAAAACTGTTTTTT.

Only a few counts were recorded for this clone. V and J are TRBV6-5 and TRBJ1-2, with TRBD1 matching over 10 bases. The trim removed 5 bases at V and 5 bases at J, leaving 5 bases unmatched. This CDR3 has 14 residues. The germline gives CDR1 MNHEY, CDR2 SVGAGI. The CDR3 reads CASSTTGGLYGYTF. For the CDR3, the DNA is TGTGCCAGCAGTACGACAGGGGGCTTGTATGGCTACACCTTC.

This rearrangement joins TRBV5-1 to TRBJ1-2, with TRBD1 matching over 11 bases. V dropped 2 bases and J dropped 2; count of bases not matched to a gene: 2. Germline-derived CDR1 and CDR2 are SGHRS and YFSETQ. This CDR3 is 15 amino acids long. Here the CDR3 reads CASSFGDRGNYGYTF. The CDR3 DNA reads as TGCGCCAGCAGCTTCGGGGACAGGGGGAACTATGGCTACACCTTC. Using reference TRBV5-1 and TRBJ1-2 for the parts outside the CDR3, the full variable domain is KAGVTQTPRYLIKTRGQQVTLSCSPISGHRSVSWYQQTPGQGLQFLFEYFSETQRNKGNFPGRFSGRQFSNSRSEMNVSTLELGDSALYLCASSFGDRGNYGYTFGSGTRLTVV.